Listed below are T cell receptor beta chains from one sample, sequenced in a study of CXCR3 chemokines and chemotherapy response in bladder cancer. TCRdb reanalysed the PCR reads using MiXCR and keeps one entry per CDR3 protein. The data hold about 2,900 distinct CDR3 sequences, with about 10% observed a single time. Sampling was done from a patient whose treatment included neoadjuvant chemotherapy. The receptors originated from a human donor with bladder cancer that responded to neoadjuvant chemotherapy. CDR3s include the opening cysteine and the closing phenylalanine or tryptophan. D genes are given only for firm matches. A row's size may be missing; if present it is once, few, many or a size class.

cdr3_length	d_call	clone_size	j_call	v_call	cdr3_aa	cdr3_nt
14	.	many	TRBJ2-1	TRBV5-1	CASSFGRSRGEQFF	TGCGCCAGCAGTTTCGGACGTTCTCGGGGTGAGCAGTTCTTC
12	.	.	TRBJ2-7	TRBV2	CASSRQNYEQYF	TGTGCCAGCAGTAGACAGAACTACGAGCAGTACTTC